This TCR beta chain was identified in a study of identical twins. Each donor (without exception) was a healthy Caucasian. This clonotype appeared many times. This CDR3 has 14 amino acids. Looked up from germline, CDR1 is SGHVS and CDR2 is FNYEAQ. The V and J ends lost 5 bases and 4 bases, in that order; junction bases with no gene match: 3. TCRdb re-analysed the 5' RACE reads in MiXCR, keeping a single row per CDR3 protein. Among about 490,000 distinct CDR3 sequences listed, 15% were seen once. These data are also associated with another study on yellow fever vaccine responses in identical twins.

This sequence originates from a woman aged 18-35 years in good health. Input material: CD4+ T cells sorted from blood. The chain combines TRBV7-6 with TRBJ1-2; 11 positions match TRBD1. DNA for the CDR3: TGTGCCAGCAGCGTAGGGACAGGGGGCTATGGCTACACCTTC. Protein sequence: CASSVGTGGYGYTF. Variable domain in full (rest from reference TRBV7-6 and TRBJ1-2): GAGVSQSPRYKVTKRGQDVALRCDPISGHVSLYWYRQALGQGPEFLTYFNYEAQQDKSGLPNDRFSAERPEGSISTLTIQRTEQRDSAMYRCASSVGTGGYGYTFGSGTRLTVV.